Presented here are 9 T cell receptor beta chains from one specimen sequenced in a study of T cells in Graves' hyperthyroidism and ophthalmopathy. Amplification yielded TCR beta CDR3 regions, with RNA transcripts as the source. Using the HTBI primer set, a first-round RT-PCR was run on the TCR CDR3. One entry per CDR3 protein results from TCRdb running MiXCR on the multiplex PCR reads. The table lists about 600,000 distinct CDR3 sequences, about a sixth of them singletons, with 3% to 4% in the top ten. Sequencing used blood. All receptors come from a woman aged 35 to 49 with Graves' ophthalmopathy.

This clonotype showed up many times. J is TRBJ1-2 and V is TRBV3-1, with D hard to call. CDR3 length: 14 residues. Deletions cut 0 bases from V and 3 bases from J, with 8 bases between. Germline V gene lookup returns CDR1 LGHDT and CDR2 YNNKEL (reference sequence). CDR3: CASSQDFRDYGYTF. DNA for the CDR3: TGTGCCAGCAGCCAAGATTTTAGGGACTATGGCTACACCTTC.

The chain combines TRBV14 with TRBJ2-1; maybe TRBD1 (6 bases). V lost 5 bases to trimming and J lost 2 bases, with 10 bases between them. This CDR3 is 14 amino acids long. Germline assignment: CDR1 SGHDN and CDR2 FVKESK. CDR3 residues: CASSTQGTYNEQFF. In DNA form, the CDR3 reads TGTGCCAGCAGCACCCAGGGGACCTACAATGAGCAGTTCTTC.

Many counts were recorded for this clonotype. The V and J genes are TRBV20-1 and TRBJ2-1; TRBD2 matches at 10 bases. The J segment lost 0 bases and the V segment lost 6 bases, leaving 17 bases of the junction unmatched. The CDR3 runs to 19 residues. From germline, CDR1 is DFQATT and CDR2 SNEGSKA (reference sequence). CDR3: CSAMIGLAALFSSYNEQFF. For the CDR3, the DNA is TGCAGTGCCATGATAGGACTAGCGGCCTTATTTAGCTCCTACAATGAGCAGTTCTTC.

The CDR3 spells CASNRGGEAFF. The CDR3 DNA is TGTGCCAGCAACAGGGGAGGTGAAGCTTTCTTT. The rearrangement uses TRBV19 and TRBJ1-1; 7 bases are a match to TRBD1. Germline CDR1 is LNHDA and CDR2 is SQIVND (reference sequence). Trimming at V came to 9 bases and at J to 7 bases, leaving 5 bases not matched to a gene. CDR3 length equals 11 residues.

This sequence joins TRBV6-2 or TRBV6-3 and TRBJ2-7; D not resolved. Germline assignment: CDR1 MNHEY and CDR2 SVGEGT. V was trimmed by 5 bases and J by 6 bases, leaving 11 bases between them. The CDR3 runs to 12 residues. Here the CDR3 reads CASSPGLLEQYF. CDR3 sequence (DNA): TGTGCCAGCAGTCCTGGGCTCCTCGAGCAGTACTTC.

This rearrangement joins TRBV12-3 or TRBV12-4 to TRBJ1-5, with D perhaps matching TRBD1 (6 bases). The CDR3 sequence is 18 residues long. The V end lost 7 bases, the J end lost 0 bases, and 22 bases lay between the germline ends. DNA of the CDR3: TGTGCCAGCACTCATTCCGGGGGGCGAAGGCATAGCAATCAGCCCCAGCATTTT. It specifies CASTHSGGRRHSNQPQHF.

Ten or more counts support this clonotype. This chain joins TRBV12-3 or TRBV12-4 and TRBJ1-2; D is undetermined. The CDR3 runs to 14 residues. The V end lost 6 bases, the J end lost 4 bases, and 15 bases lay between the germline ends. CDR3 residues: CASRTRGKTYGYTF. CDR3 nucleotide sequence: TGTGCCAGCAGAACACGTGGGAAAACCTATGGCTACACCTTC.

The gene calls are TRBV19 and TRBJ1-6, with D perhaps TRBD1 (5 bases). The V end was cut by 8 bases, the J end by 9 bases, with 20 bases between. Germline V CDR1 and CDR2: LNHDA, SQIVND (reference sequence). The CDR3 runs to 15 residues. The chain's CDR3 is CASSFGQGGGSPLHF. DNA of the CDR3: TGTGCCAGTTCTTTCGGGCAGGGCGGTGGTTCACCCCTCCACTTT.

This clonotype has at least ten counts. The chain combines TRBV5-1 with TRBJ2-3; D is undetermined. The length of the CDR3 is 13 residues. Germline V CDR1 and CDR2: SGHRS, YFSETQ. Trimming removed 4 bases from V and 2 bases from J, with 8 bases in between. The CDR3 nucleotides read TGCGCCAGCAGCCCGGTCCTCACAGATACGCAGTATTTT. Encoded protein: CASSPVLTDTQYF.